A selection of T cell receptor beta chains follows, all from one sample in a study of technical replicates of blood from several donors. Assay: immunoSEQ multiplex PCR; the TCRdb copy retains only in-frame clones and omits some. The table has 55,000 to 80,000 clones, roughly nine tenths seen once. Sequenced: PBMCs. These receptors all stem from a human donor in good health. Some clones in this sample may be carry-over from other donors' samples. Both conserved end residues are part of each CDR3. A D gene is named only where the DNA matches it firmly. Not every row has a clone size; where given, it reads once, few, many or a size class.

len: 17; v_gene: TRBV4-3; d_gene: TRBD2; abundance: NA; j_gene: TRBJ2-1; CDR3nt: TGCGCCAGCAGCCAGGATTTAGCGGGAGCGGTCTACAATGAGCAGTTCTTC; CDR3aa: CASSQDLAGAVYNEQFF
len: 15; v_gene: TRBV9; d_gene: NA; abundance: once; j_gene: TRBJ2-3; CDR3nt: TGTGCCAGCAGCCTCAGCGTTGTATTCACAGATACGCAGTATTTT; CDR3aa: CASSLSVVFTDTQYF
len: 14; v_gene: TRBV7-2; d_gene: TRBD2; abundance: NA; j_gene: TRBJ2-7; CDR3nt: TGTGCCAGCAGCTGGACTAGCGGGAGGGACGAGCAGTACTTC; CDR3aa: CASSWTSGRDEQYF
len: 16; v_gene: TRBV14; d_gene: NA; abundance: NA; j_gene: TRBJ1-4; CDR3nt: TGTGCCAGCAGCCAAGATGTTCAGGGAAATAATGAAAAACTGTTTTTT; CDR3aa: CASSQDVQGNNEKLFF
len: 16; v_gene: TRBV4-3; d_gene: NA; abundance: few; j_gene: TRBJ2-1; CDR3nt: TGCGCCAGCAGCCAAACTACCGACTCCGTATACAATGAGCAGTTCTTC; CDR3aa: CASSQTTDSVYNEQFF
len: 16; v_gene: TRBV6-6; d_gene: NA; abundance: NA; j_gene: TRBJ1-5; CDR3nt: TGTGCCAGCACGCCTGGACGGAGGAGTGGCAATCAGCCCCAGCATTTT; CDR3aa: CASTPGRRSGNQPQHF
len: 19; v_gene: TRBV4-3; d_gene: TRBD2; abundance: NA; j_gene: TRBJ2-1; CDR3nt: TGCGCCAGCAGCAATCCGGGACTAGCGGGAGGCCCCGGGGGGAATGAGCAGTTCTTC; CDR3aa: CASSNPGLAGGPGGNEQFF
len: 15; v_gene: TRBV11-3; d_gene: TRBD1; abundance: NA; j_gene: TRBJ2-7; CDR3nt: TGTGCCAGCAGCTCCGGGACAGGGAAGAACAGCGAGCAGTACTTC; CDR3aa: CASSSGTGKNSEQYF
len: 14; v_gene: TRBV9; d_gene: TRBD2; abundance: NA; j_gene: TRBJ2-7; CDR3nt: TGTGCCAGCAGCCCAAGCGGGGGGGCGATTGAGCAGTACTTC; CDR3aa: CASSPSGGAIEQYF
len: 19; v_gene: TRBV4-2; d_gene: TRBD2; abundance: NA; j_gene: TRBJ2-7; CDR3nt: TGTGCCAGCAGCCGAACCGGGACTAGCGGGAAAGAGGTCTCCTACGAGCAGTACTTC; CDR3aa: CASSRTGTSGKEVSYEQYF
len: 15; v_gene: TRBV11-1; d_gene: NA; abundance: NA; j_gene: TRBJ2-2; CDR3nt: TGTGCCAGCAGCAAGCTTAGAAGGCGGACCGGGGAGCTGTTTTTT; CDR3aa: CASSKLRRRTGELFF
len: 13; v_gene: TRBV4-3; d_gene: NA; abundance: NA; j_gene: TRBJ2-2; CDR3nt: TGCGCCAGCAGCCAAGATAGAACCGGGGAGCTGTTTTTT; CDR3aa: CASSQDRTGELFF
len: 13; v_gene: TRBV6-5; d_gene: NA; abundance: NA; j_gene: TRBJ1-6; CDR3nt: TGTGCCAGCAGGGAGACGGGAAATTCACCCCTCCACTTT; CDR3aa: CASRETGNSPLHF
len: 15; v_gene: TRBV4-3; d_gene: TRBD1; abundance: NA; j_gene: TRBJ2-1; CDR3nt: TGCGCCAGCAGCCCAGGGACAGGGGGGTCCGATGAGCAGTTCTTC; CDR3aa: CASSPGTGGSDEQFF
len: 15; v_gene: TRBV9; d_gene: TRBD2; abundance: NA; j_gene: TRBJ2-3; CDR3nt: TGTGCCAGCAGCGCTAGCGGGAAAAGCACAGATACGCAGTATTTT; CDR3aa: CASSASGKSTDTQYF
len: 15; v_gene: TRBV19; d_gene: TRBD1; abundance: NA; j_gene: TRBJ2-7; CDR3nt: TGTGCCAGTTCCCTTCAACAGGGGGCGGCCTACGAGCAGTACTTC; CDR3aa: CASSLQQGAAYEQYF
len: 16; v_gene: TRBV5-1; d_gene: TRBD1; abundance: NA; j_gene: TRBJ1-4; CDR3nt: TGCGCCAGCAGCTTGGGACAGGGGGCAACTAATGAAAAACTGTTTTTT; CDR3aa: CASSLGQGATNEKLFF
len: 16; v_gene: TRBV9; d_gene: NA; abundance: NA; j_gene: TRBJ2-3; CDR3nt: TGTGCCAGCAGCGCACGGGTGGGGACTGGACTTCATACGCAGTATTTT; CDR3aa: CASSARVGTGLHTQYF
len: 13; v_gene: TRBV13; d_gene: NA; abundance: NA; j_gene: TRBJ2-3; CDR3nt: TGTGCCAGCAGCTCGTCAGGGGCAGATACGCAGTATTTT; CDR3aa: CASSSSGADTQYF
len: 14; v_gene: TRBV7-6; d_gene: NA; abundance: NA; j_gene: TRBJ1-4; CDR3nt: TGTGCCAGCAGCTTAGTAGAGCATAATGAAAAACTGTTTTTT; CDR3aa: CASSLVEHNEKLFF
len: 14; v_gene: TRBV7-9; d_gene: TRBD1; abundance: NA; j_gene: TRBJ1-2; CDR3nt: TGTGCCAGCAGCCTGGGACAGTCTAACTATGGCTACACCTTC; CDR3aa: CASSLGQSNYGYTF
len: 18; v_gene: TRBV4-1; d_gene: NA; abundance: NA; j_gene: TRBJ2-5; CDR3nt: TGCGCCAGCAGCCAAGATTGGACAGCCAAGAAATTACAAGAGACCCAGTACTTC; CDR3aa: CASSQDWTAKKLQETQYF
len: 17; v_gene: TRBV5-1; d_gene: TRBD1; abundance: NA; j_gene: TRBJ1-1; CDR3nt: TGCGCCAGCAGCTCCGGGACAGGGAGGGTAGTGGACACTGAAGCTTTCTTT; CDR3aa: CASSSGTGRVVDTEAFF
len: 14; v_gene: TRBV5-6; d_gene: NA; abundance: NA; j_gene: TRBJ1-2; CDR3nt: TGTGCCAGCAGCTTCAGGGGTGGGTACTATGGCTACACCTTC; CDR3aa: CASSFRGGYYGYTF
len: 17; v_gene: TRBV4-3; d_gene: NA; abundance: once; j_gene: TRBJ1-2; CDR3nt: TGCGCCAGCAGCCAAGGGGCCACATCAAGTGGTGTCTATGGCTACACCTTC; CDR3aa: CASSQGATSSGVYGYTF
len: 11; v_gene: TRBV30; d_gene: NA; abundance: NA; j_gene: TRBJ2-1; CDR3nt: TGTGCCTGGAATGTGGGGCCTGAGCAGTTCTTC; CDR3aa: CAWNVGPEQFF
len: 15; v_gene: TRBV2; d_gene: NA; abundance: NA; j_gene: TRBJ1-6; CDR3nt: TGTGCCAGCGGTCAAATGAACTTACAGAATTCACCCCTCCACTTT; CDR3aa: CASGQMNLQNSPLHF
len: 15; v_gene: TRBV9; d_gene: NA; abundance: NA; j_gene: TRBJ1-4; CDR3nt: TGTGCCAGCAGCTATAGCGGTCAGGCTAATGAAAAACTGTTTTTT; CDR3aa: CASSYSGQANEKLFF
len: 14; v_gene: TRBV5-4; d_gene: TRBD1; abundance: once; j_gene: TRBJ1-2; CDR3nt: TGTGCCAGCAGCCTAGGACAGGCCGTTTATGGCTACACCTTC; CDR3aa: CASSLGQAVYGYTF
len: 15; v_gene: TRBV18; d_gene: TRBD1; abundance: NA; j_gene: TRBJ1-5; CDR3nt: TGTGCCAGCTCACCAGACAGGGGCGCTTATCAGCCCCAGCATTTT; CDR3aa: CASSPDRGAYQPQHF
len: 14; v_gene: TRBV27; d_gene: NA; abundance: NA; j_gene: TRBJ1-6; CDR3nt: TGTGCCAGCAGTTTGGAGGGGAACAATTCACCCCTCCACTTT; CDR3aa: CASSLEGNNSPLHF
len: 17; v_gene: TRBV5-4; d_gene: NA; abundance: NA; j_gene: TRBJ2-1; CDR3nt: TGTGCCAGCAGCATCACCGGTAGCGGAAGCTCCTACAATGAGCAGTTCTTC; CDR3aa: CASSITGSGSSYNEQFF
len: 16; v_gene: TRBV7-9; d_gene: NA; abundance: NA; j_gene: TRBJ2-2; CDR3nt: TGTGCCAGCAGCCCGGGCGGGTCGCTCCGAACCGGGGAGCTGTTTTTT; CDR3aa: CASSPGGSLRTGELFF
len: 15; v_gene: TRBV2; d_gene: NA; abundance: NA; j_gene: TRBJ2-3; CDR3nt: TGTGCCAGCAGTGATATTGGGACATCCACAGATACGCAGTATTTT; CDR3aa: CASSDIGTSTDTQYF
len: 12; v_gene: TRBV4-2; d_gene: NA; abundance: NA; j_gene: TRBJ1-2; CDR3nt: TGTGCCAGCAGCCAGCTCGGGGGTGGCTACACCTTC; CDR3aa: CASSQLGGGYTF
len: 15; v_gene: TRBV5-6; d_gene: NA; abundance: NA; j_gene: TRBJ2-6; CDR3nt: TGTGCCAGCAGCTTGTTGTGGCAGGGGGCCAACGTCCTGACTTTC; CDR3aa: CASSLLWQGANVLTF